The 11 T cell receptor beta chains below all came from one sample that was sequenced in a study of long-term antiretroviral therapy in people with HIV. Researchers report immunoSEQ v3.0 was run at survey level. Data came from immunoSEQ multiplex PCR; TCRdb stores just in-frame clones and leaves some out. The sample shows fewer than 15,000 clones, around 77% of them seen only once. The sample here was unsorted PBMCs, taken 1.3 years after starting antiretroviral therapy. The receptors here all came from a woman aged 18-29 years with HIV.

In DNA, the CDR3 is TGTGCCAGCAGCGTGACAGGGGGCTCCTACGAGCAGTACTTC. This sequence encodes CASSVTGGSYEQYF. The genes are TRBV2 and TRBJ2-7; TRBD1 matches 9 bases. J lost 0 bases, V lost 6 bases, and 3 bases had no gene match. Per the germline V gene, CDR1 is SNHLY and CDR2 is FYNNEI. The CDR3 has 14 amino acids.

The chain uses TRBV7-6 and TRBJ1-1; D ambiguous. CDR1 is SGHVS, CDR2 FNYEAQ, per germline. The CDR3 length is 12 residues. The V gene lost 4 bases and the J gene lost 4 bases, with 7 bases spanning the gap. CDR3 bases: TGTGCCAGCAGCTCCGCGAGCACTGAAGCTTTCTTT. Its protein product is CASSSASTEAFF.

In regard to this clone: A junction boundary mismatches the germline segment, possibly from a read error. V and J are TRBV5-8 and TRBJ2-3; D uncertain. CDR1 is SGHTS, CDR2 YDEGEE, per germline. The CDR3 has 15 residues. CDR3 in amino acids: CAMAGRRSSTDTQYF. The CDR3 nucleotides are TGCGCTATGGCCGGCAGAAGGTCTAGCACAGATACGCAGTATTTT.

The gene calls are TRBV6-1 and TRBJ1-5; D remains unclear. Germline assignment: CDR1 MNHNS and CDR2 SASEGT. The CDR3 runs 15 residues. The V end was cut by 3 bases, the J end by 4 bases, with 13 bases between. The CDR3 loop reads CASSEWPGSNQPQHF. The CDR3 DNA sequence: TGTGCCAGCAGTGAGTGGCCGGGTTCGAATCAGCCCCAGCATTTT.

The chain employs TRBV12-5 and TRBJ1-5; maybe TRBD1 (5 bases). Germline V gene sequence: CDR1 LGHNT, CDR2 FRNRAP. CDR3 length: 13 amino acids. The V and J ends lost 9 bases and 1 base respectively, with 10 bases between them. CDR3 nucleotide sequence: TGTGCTAGCCGGGGCTCGAGCAATCAGCCCCAGCATTTT. Its translation is CASRGSSNQPQHF.

The rearrangement uses TRBV15 and TRBJ2-7; unclear D gene. The CDR3 is 13 residues long. Between the trimmed V and J ends, which lost 1 base and 6 bases, there was a span of 10 bases. Germline V gives CDR1 LNHNV, CDR2 YYDKDF (reference sequence). CDR3 amino acids: CATSRGPQSEQYF. CDR3 DNA: TGTGCCACCAGCAGAGGGCCCCAGAGCGAGCAGTACTTC.

This clone was observed a single time. The chain employs TRBV28 and TRBJ1-2; 12 bases are shared with TRBD1. The CDR3 consists of 16 residues. Trimming at V came to 3 bases and at J to 2 bases, leaving 4 bases not matched to a gene. CDR1 MDHEN and CDR2 SYDVKM come from the germline V gene. The CDR3, as DNA: TGTGCCAGCAGTTTGCCGGGACAGGGGGCGAACTATGGCTACACCTTC. Protein sequence: CASSLPGQGANYGYTF.

The gene calls are TRBV19 and TRBJ2-2; no reliable D call. CDR3 length equals 14 residues. Germline CDR1 and CDR2: LNHDA and SQIVND (reference sequence). Deletions cut 5 bases from V and 0 bases from J, with 7 bases between. CDR3 nucleotide sequence: TGTGCCAGTAGTCCCGGGCCGAACACCGGGGAGCTGTTTTTT. It codes for CASSPGPNTGELFF.

The V gene is TRBV7-9, the J gene TRBJ1-1; TRBD1 is a possible D gene (5 bases). V was clipped by 4 bases and J by 4 bases, with 16 bases between them. The CDR3 runs to 15 residues. Germline V CDR1 and CDR2: SEHNR, FQNEAQ (reference sequence). The CDR3 DNA sequence: TGTGCCAGCAGCTCATACACAGGTGCAGGCACTGAAGCTTTCTTT. Protein product: CASSSYTGAGTEAFF.

The V call is TRBV29-1, the J call TRBJ1-1, with D uncertain. The CDR3 extends over 12 amino acids. Deletions cut 4 bases from V and 2 bases from J, with 8 bases between. Per the germline V gene, CDR1 is SQVTM and CDR2 is ANQGSEA. CDR3 nucleotides: TGCAGCGTTGTCTGGGGTAACACTGAAGCTTTCTTT. It encodes CSVVWGNTEAFF.

The chain combines TRBV6-6 with TRBJ2-7; 8 nucleotides line up with TRBD1. CDR1 is MNHNY and CDR2 is SVGAGI in the germline V gene (reference sequence). V shed 6 bases and J 5 bases; nucleotides not matched to a gene: 6. This CDR3 comprises 13 residues. Here the CDR3 reads CASSLRQGNEQYF. For the CDR3, the DNA is TGTGCCAGCAGCCTAAGACAGGGGAACGAGCAGTACTTC.